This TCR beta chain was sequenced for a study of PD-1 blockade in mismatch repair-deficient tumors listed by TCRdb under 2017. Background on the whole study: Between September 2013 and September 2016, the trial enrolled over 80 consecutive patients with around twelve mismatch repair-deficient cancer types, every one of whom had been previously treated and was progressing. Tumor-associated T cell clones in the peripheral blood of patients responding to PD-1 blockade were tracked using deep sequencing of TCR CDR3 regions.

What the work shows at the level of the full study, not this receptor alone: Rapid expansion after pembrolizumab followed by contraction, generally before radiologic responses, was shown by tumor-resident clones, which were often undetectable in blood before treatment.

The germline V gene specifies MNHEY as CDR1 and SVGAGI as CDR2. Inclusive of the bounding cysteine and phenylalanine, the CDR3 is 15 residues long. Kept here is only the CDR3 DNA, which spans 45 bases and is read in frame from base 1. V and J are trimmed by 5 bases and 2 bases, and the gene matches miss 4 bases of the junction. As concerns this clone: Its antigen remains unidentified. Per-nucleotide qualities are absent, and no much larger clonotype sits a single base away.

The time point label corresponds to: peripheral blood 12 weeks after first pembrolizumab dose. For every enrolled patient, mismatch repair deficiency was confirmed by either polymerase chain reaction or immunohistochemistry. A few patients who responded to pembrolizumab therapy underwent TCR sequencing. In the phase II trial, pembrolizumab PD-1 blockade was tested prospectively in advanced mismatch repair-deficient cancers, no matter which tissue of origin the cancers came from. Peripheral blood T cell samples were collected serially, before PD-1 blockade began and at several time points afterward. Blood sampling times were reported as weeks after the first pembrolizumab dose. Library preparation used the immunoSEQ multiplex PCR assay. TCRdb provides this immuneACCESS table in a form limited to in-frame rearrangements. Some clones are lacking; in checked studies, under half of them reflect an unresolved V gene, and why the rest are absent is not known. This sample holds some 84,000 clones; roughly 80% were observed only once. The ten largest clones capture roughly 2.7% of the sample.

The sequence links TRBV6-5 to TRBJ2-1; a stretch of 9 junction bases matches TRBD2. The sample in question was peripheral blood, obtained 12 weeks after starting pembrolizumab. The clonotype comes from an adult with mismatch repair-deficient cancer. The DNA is TGTGCCAGCAGTATCAGACTAGCGGCCTACAATGAGCAGTTCTTC. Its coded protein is CASSIRLAAYNEQFF.